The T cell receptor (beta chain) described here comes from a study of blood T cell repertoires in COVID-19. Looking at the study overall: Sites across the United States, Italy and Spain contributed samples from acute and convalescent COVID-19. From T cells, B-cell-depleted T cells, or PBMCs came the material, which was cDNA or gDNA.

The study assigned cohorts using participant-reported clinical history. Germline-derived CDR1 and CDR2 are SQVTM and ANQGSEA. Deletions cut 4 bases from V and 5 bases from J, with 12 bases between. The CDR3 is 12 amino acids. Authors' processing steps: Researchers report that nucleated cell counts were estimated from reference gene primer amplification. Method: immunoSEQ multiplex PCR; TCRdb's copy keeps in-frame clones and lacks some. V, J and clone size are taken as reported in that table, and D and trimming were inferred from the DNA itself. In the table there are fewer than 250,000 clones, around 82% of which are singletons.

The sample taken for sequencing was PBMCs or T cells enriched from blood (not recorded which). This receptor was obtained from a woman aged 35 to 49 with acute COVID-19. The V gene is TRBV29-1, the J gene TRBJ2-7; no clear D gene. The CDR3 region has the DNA TGCAGCGTTGGAGGCCCCCAGCACGAGCAGTACTTC. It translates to CSVGGPQHEQYF.